The next 5 T cell receptor beta chains were all read from a single sample in a study of blood T cells in healthy people across ages. Next came a second PCR, run for about 7 to 12 cycles, which used a sample-barcoded 5' primer along with a J-beta primer mix. From the 5' RACE reads, TCRdb called clonotypes with MiXCR, one entry per CDR3 protein. Here the sample spans 700,000 to 800,000 distinct CDR3 sequences, roughly two fifths being singletons. Sample: blood. The origin of the receptors is a woman aged 55-75 years in good health.

The genes are TRBV4-3 and TRBJ1-5; no definite D call. The CDR3 extends over 15 amino acids. Trimming took off 0 bases at V and 4 bases at J, with 10 bases between the two ends. Germline loops: CDR1 LGHNA, CDR2 YSLEER. CDR3: CASSQDLNRNQPQHF. In nucleotides, the CDR3 is TGCGCCAGCAGCCAAGATCTTAACAGAAATCAGCCCCAGCATTTT.

The table lists this clonotype with a count of one. The CDR3 coding sequence is TGCAGTGCTAGTTTGGGCGAGCAGTACTTC. It yields the protein CSASLGEQYF. The chain combines TRBV20-1 with TRBJ2-5; no clear D. The J call is uncertain, as TRBJ2-7 better fits the DNA end. The germline V gene encodes CDR1 DFQATT and CDR2 SNEGSKA (reference sequence). This CDR3 is 10 amino acids long.

This clonotype was observed a few times. This chain joins TRBV7-2 and TRBJ2-3; no definite D call. The germline V gene encodes CDR1 SGHTA and CDR2 FQGNSA. Trimming cost V 5 bases and J 2 bases, with 11 bases left between them. The CDR3 has 14 residues. The CDR3 here is CASSGWGYTDTQYF. The CDR3 DNA reads TGTGCCAGCAGCGGATGGGGTTACACAGATACGCAGTATTTT.

The chain uses TRBV29-1 and TRBJ2-5; D might be TRBD1 or TRBD2, each matching 5 bases. This CDR3 has 12 amino acids. V was cut by 5 bases and J by 4 bases, with 11 bases left in between. In germline, CDR1 is SQVTM, CDR2 ANQGSEA. The CDR3 sequence: CSVTRGRETQYF. The CDR3 DNA reads as TGCAGCGTTACTAGGGGCCGAGAGACCCAGTACTTC. Together with reference TRBV29-1 and TRBJ2-5, the CDR3 gives the full variable domain: SAVISQKPSRDICQRGTSLTIQCQVDSQVTMMFWYRQQPGQSLTLIATANQGSEATYESGFVIDKFPISRPNLTFSTLTVSNMSPEDSSIYLCSVTRGRETQYFGPGTRLLVL.

As concerns this clonotype: At one end the junction does not follow the germline gene, possibly because of a read error. The rearrangement joins TRBV2 to TRBJ2-1; D remains ambiguous. From germline, CDR1 is SNHLY and CDR2 FYNNEI. CDR3 length: 13 amino acids. The CDR3 here is CAGSYVHGNEQFF. Written as DNA, the CDR3 is TGTGCCGGCAGTTACGTACACGGAAATGAGCAGTTCTTC.